This TCR beta chain appears in the sequencing data of a study of blood T cell repertoires in COVID-19. The method was immunoSEQ multiplex PCR; TCRdb's version includes in-frame clones alone and lacks a portion of them. This sample carries hundreds of thousands of clones, roughly 90% of them seen once, and the ten largest clones take around 4%. The germline V gene has CDR1 MDHEN and CDR2 SYDVKM. Trimming took off 4 bases at V and 4 bases at J, with 19 bases between the two ends. The CDR3 has 16 residues. The chain combines TRBV28 with TRBJ1-1; D is ambiguous. The sequencing input was PBMCs or T cells enriched from blood (not recorded which). This clonotype originated in a woman in her 30s who had recovered from COVID-19. In DNA form, the CDR3 reads TGTGCCAGCAGTTCCCCGATAGCACTCGGGAGCACTGAAGCTTTCTTT. Protein: CASSSPIALGSTEAFF.